This is a list of T cell receptor beta chains from one sample in a study of blood T cells in healthy people across ages. TCRdb processed the 5' RACE reads anew with MiXCR; each CDR3 protein has one entry. This sample carries about 1,000,000 distinct CDR3 sequences, less than 50% of them seen once, and the ten largest clones take approximately 17%. Sequencing used blood. These receptors all come from a woman in her sixties in good health. Each CDR3 is given without its conserved first and last residue. Each record gives: V gene, J gene, D gene, CDR3 protein. D genes are given only for firm matches.

v_call: TRBV5-6
j_call: TRBJ1-5
d_call: -
cdr3_aa: ASSLNRGMGIQPQH

v_call: TRBV11-2
j_call: TRBJ1-2
d_call: TRBD1
cdr3_aa: ASSPGTESINYGYT

v_call: TRBV2
j_call: TRBJ2-3
d_call: -
cdr3_aa: ASIFLPTVGGTDTQY

v_call: TRBV20-1
j_call: TRBJ2-3
d_call: TRBD2
cdr3_aa: SAVTSGRSTDTQY

v_call: TRBV10-3
j_call: TRBJ2-7
d_call: -
cdr3_aa: ATMDLGPTYEQY

v_call: TRBV10-3
j_call: TRBJ1-2
d_call: -
cdr3_aa: AISEGARGANYGYT

v_call: TRBV4-2
j_call: -
d_call: TRBD2
cdr3_aa: ASSQVAGAEQY

v_call: TRBV3-1
j_call: TRBJ2-7
d_call: -
cdr3_aa: ASSQKGEQY

v_call: TRBV20-1
j_call: TRBJ2-1
d_call: TRBD2
cdr3_aa: SATSSGRAGSEQF

v_call: TRBV14
j_call: TRBJ2-5
d_call: TRBD2
cdr3_aa: ASSHRLAGTSKAY

v_call: TRBV20-1
j_call: TRBJ2-5
d_call: -
cdr3_aa: SARSRQDEQETQY

v_call: TRBV20-1
j_call: TRBJ1-6
d_call: -
cdr3_aa: SSRDPGRGINSSLH

v_call: TRBV20-1
j_call: TRBJ2-1
d_call: -
cdr3_aa: SGLAFGEQF

v_call: TRBV5-1
j_call: TRBJ2-3
d_call: -
cdr3_aa: ASSLFGALTDTQY

v_call: TRBV20-1
j_call: TRBJ2-1
d_call: TRBD2
cdr3_aa: SARATTSGSSHEQF

v_call: TRBV15
j_call: TRBJ1-1
d_call: -
cdr3_aa: ATSSPPGRMNTEAF

v_call: TRBV30
j_call: TRBJ2-1
d_call: -
cdr3_aa: AWSVAWNEQF

v_call: TRBV6-6
j_call: -
d_call: TRBD1
cdr3_aa: ASSYSPIGTAYKETQY

v_call: TRBV30
j_call: -
d_call: TRBD2
cdr3_aa: AWRRLAGGPNEQY

v_call: TRBV10-1
j_call: TRBJ2-5
d_call: TRBD2
cdr3_aa: ASSESAASGDNQETQY

v_call: TRBV7-9
j_call: TRBJ2-5
d_call: TRBD2
cdr3_aa: ASSRRLGTSGSGEETQY

v_call: TRBV10-3
j_call: TRBJ2-7
d_call: -
cdr3_aa: AISERTSYEQY

v_call: TRBV5-1
j_call: TRBJ2-5
d_call: -
cdr3_aa: ASSLDYHNQETQY

v_call: TRBV3-1
j_call: TRBJ2-1
d_call: -
cdr3_aa: ASSVEVEQF

v_call: TRBV6-5
j_call: TRBJ2-3
d_call: -
cdr3_aa: ASSYRLAPGMWIPQY

v_call: TRBV3-1
j_call: TRBJ1-2
d_call: -
cdr3_aa: ASSQDRTENYGYT

v_call: TRBV10-3
j_call: TRBJ2-1
d_call: TRBD1
cdr3_aa: AISESRDSYNEQF

v_call: TRBV2
j_call: TRBJ2-5
d_call: -
cdr3_aa: ASRGGAETQY

v_call: TRBV7-6
j_call: TRBJ2-7
d_call: TRBD2
cdr3_aa: ASSLAASGFYEQY